These 18 T cell receptor beta chains came from one sample sequenced in a study of blood T cell repertoires in COVID-19. The method was immunoSEQ multiplex PCR; TCRdb's version includes in-frame clones alone and lacks a portion of them. The sample contains 200,000 to 300,000 clones, around 81% of which appear only once. Sample: peripheral blood. The receptors were sampled from a man in his thirties or forties who had recovered from COVID-19.

The chain employs TRBV3-1 (or the pseudogene TRBV3-2) and TRBJ2-3; the D is unclear. Trimming stripped 4 bases from V and 0 bases from J, with 11 bases between. CDR1 and CDR2 (germline): LGHDT, YNNKEL (reference sequence). CDR3 length: 15 residues. CDR3 DNA sequence: TGTGCCAGCAGCCGAGCTCCCCATAGCACAGATACGCAGTATTTT. It codes for CASSRAPHSTDTQYF.

The genes are TRBV6-2 or TRBV6-3 and TRBJ2-3, with 8 nucleotides matching TRBD2. This CDR3 has 14 amino acids. The junction had 3 bases not matched to a gene; V was cut back by 5 bases and J by 2 bases. Germline values: CDR1 MNHEY, CDR2 SVGEGT. CDR3 loop: CASSRTSLTDTQYF. The CDR3 DNA reads TGTGCCAGCAGTCGGACTAGCCTCACAGATACGCAGTATTTT.

This chain uses TRBV6-1 with TRBJ2-7, with 10 bases that match TRBD2. V was clipped by 4 bases and J by 0 bases; unmatched bases: 9. The CDR3 is 17 amino acids. CDR1 is MNHNS and CDR2 is SASEGT in the germline V gene. The CDR3 loop reads CASSVRLAGAPSYEQYV. CDR3 bases: TGTGCCAGCAGTGTAAGGCTAGCGGGGGCCCCCTCCTACGAGCAGTACGTC.

The chain recombines TRBV4-1 with TRBJ1-6; D gene uncertain. This CDR3 contains 14 residues. Germline CDR1 is MGHRA and CDR2 is YSYEKL. Deletions cut 5 bases from V and 7 bases from J, with 12 bases between. CDR3 sequence reads: CASSSGPPNSPLHF. DNA of the CDR3: TGCGCCAGCAGCAGTGGGCCACCAAATTCACCCCTCCACTTT.

This clone was counted a few times. This chain joins TRBV28 and TRBJ1-3; perhaps TRBD1 as D (5 bases). The CDR3 extends over 14 amino acids. V shed 6 bases and J shed 6 bases, with 15 bases lying between them. CDR1 is MDHEN, CDR2 SYDVKM, per germline. The CDR3 DNA is TGTGCCAGCAGGGACACCGGGGGGGAAAACACCATATATTTT. Its protein product is CASRDTGGENTIYF.

The J gene is TRBJ1-5, the V gene TRBV6-6; 11 positions match TRBD1. V lost 6 bases, J lost 0 bases, and 1 base stayed unmatched. The CDR3 length is 15 residues. The germline V gene has CDR1 MNHNY and CDR2 SVGAGI (reference sequence). The CDR3 DNA follows: TGTGCCAGCAGGGACAGGGGGCATAGCAATCAGCCCCAGCATTTT. Residues: CASRDRGHSNQPQHF.

This chain links TRBV4-1 with TRBJ2-1; D not resolved. The V gene lost 4 bases and the J gene lost 0 bases, with 10 bases spanning the gap. CDR1 is MGHRA, CDR2 YSYEKL, per germline. This CDR3 region has 15 residues. CDR3 bases: TGCGCCAGCAGCCGAGGTCAGACCTCCTACAATGAGCAGTTCTTC. Translating it yields CASSRGQTSYNEQFF.

This clone was recorded only once. The V and J genes are TRBV7-8 and TRBJ2-5; 9 bases match TRBD1. This CDR3 has 19 residues. The V and J ends lost 5 bases and 5 bases, in that order; junction bases with no gene match: 21. CDR1 is SGHVS and CDR2 is FQNEAQ in the germline V gene. Here the CDR3 reads CASSEAPGQGSKSSETQYF. Written as DNA, the CDR3 is TGTGCCAGCAGCGAAGCACCGGGACAGGGTTCCAAGTCTAGCGAGACCCAGTACTTC.

This clone was counted only a few times. V gene TRBV6-5 combines with J gene TRBJ1-1; no clear D. Trimming removed 2 bases at V and 11 bases at J, with 12 bases between. Germline values: CDR1 MNHEY, CDR2 SVGAGI. This CDR3 region has 12 residues. In DNA, the CDR3 is TGTGCCAGCAGTTACCGACCGGCCGGGGCTTTCTTT. It codes for CASSYRPAGAFF.

The V and J genes are TRBV12-5 and TRBJ2-1; D is unclear. Per germline, CDR1 LGHNT and CDR2 FRNRAP. The CDR3 has 13 amino acids. The V gene lost 6 bases and the J gene lost 5 bases, with 11 bases spanning the gap. In DNA, the CDR3 is TGTGCTAGTGGGGTTCTATACCACAATGAGCAGTTCTTC. This encodes CASGVLYHNEQFF.

The rearrangement links TRBV6-5 to TRBJ1-5, with D unresolved. The CDR3 contains 15 residues. The V gene's germline CDR1 is MNHEY and CDR2 SVGAGI. Trimming removed 6 bases at V and 1 base at J, with 13 bases between. The CDR3 loop reads CASSRAGRSNQPQHF. CDR3 DNA: TGTGCCAGCAGCCGGGCCGGGAGAAGCAATCAGCCCCAGCATTTT.

The chain links TRBV5-1 to TRBJ2-2, with TRBD1 matching 7 bases. The J segment lost 1 base and the V segment lost 0 bases, leaving 3 bases of the junction unmatched. The CDR3 runs 16 residues. Germline V gene sequence: CDR1 SGHRS, CDR2 YFSETQ. CDR3 sequence (DNA): TGCGCCAGCAGCTTGGCCCCAGGGGGGAACACCGGGGAGCTGTTTTTT. Translated: CASSLAPGGNTGELFF.

For the CDR3, the DNA is TGTGCCAGCAGTGACGGGACTAGCTCCTACAATGAGCAGTTCTTC. Protein: CASSDGTSSYNEQFF. The genes are TRBV6-4 and TRBJ2-1; 8 bases agree with TRBD2. In germline, CDR1 is MRHNA, CDR2 SNTAGT. The J segment lost 0 bases and the V segment lost 2 bases, leaving 0 bases of the junction unmatched. The CDR3 runs 15 residues.

This chain connects TRBV5-1 to TRBJ2-1; a weak D match, TRBD1 (5 bases). This CDR3 region has 16 residues. Germline V gives CDR1 SGHRS, CDR2 YFSETQ. V lost 1 base and J 7 bases, leaving 18 bases between the germline ends. As DNA, the CDR3 is TGCGCCAGCAGCTTGTTAGTTATGGAGCAGGGTAATGAGCAGTTCTTC. The encoded protein is CASSLLVMEQGNEQFF.

The chain employs TRBV6-6 and TRBJ2-7; D might be TRBD1 (6 bases). The CDR3 has 13 residues. The germline V gene encodes CDR1 MNHNY and CDR2 SVGAGI (reference sequence). With 5 bases removed from V and 5 bases from J, the gap between germline ends came to 13 bases. The CDR3 DNA sequence: TGTGCCAGCAGTCGACCACCAGGGGACGAGCAGTACTTC. This codes for CASSRPPGDEQYF.

This clone was seen just once. The same CDR3 can be traced to other DNA sequences in this sample. The gene calls are TRBV6-5 and TRBJ2-7, with 7 bases lining up with TRBD1. The V gene's germline CDR1 is MNHEY and CDR2 SVGAGI. The CDR3 covers 14 residues. J gave up 5 bases and V 6 bases, and 10 bases lay outside the gene matches. CDR3 in amino acids: CASSRDRGAHEQYF. Written as DNA, the CDR3 is TGTGCCAGCAGCCGGGACAGAGGAGCACACGAGCAGTACTTC.

The rearrangement links TRBV18 to TRBJ2-5, with 10 bases aligning to TRBD2. V shed 1 base and J 4 bases; nucleotides not matched to a gene: 6. Germline CDR1 is KGHSH and CDR2 is LQKENI. The CDR3 contains 16 residues. CDR3 region: CASSPQRLAGVETQYF. The CDR3 DNA reads as TGTGCCAGCTCACCACAAAGGCTAGCGGGGGTAGAGACCCAGTACTTC.

This clone is a singleton in its sample. This chain uses TRBV11-1 with TRBJ2-3, with 7 bases matching TRBD2. Germline assignment: CDR1 SGHAT and CDR2 FQDESV (reference sequence). This CDR3 comprises 14 residues. The V gene end was trimmed by 5 bases and the J gene end by 4 bases; junction bases not matched to a gene: 6. The CDR3: CASSPGLEADTQYF. CDR3 coding DNA: TGTGCCAGCAGCCCCGGACTAGAGGCAGATACGCAGTATTTT.